The 20 T cell receptor beta chains reported below all come from one sample, sequenced in a study of blood T cell repertoires in COVID-19. Assay used: immunoSEQ multiplex PCR; TCRdb lists only in-frame clones, some missing. The table shows hundreds of thousands of clones, with about 88% occurring only once. Sequencing used PBMCs or T cells enriched from blood (not recorded which). The source is a man aged 30-40 years with acute COVID-19.

This rearrangement joins TRBV28 to TRBJ1-2; possibly TRBD1 for D (6 bases). Trimming took off 6 bases at V and 6 bases at J, with 17 bases between the two ends. Germline V gene data show CDR1 as MDHEN and CDR2 as SYDVKM. CDR3 size: 14 residues. Here the CDR3 DNA reads TGTGCCAGCAGGGATGCCCGGGGGGGCCATGGCTACACCTTC. It codes for CASRDARGGHGYTF.

J is TRBJ1-5 and V is TRBV6-5; D may be TRBD1 (6 bases). The V end lost 7 bases, the J end lost 3 bases, and 16 bases lay between the germline ends. Germline V gene data show CDR1 as MNHEY and CDR2 as SVGAGI. CDR3 length: 15 amino acids. The CDR3 protein is CASTPGAGDNQPQHF. Written as DNA, the CDR3 is TGTGCCAGCACCCCAGGAGCAGGGGACAATCAGCCCCAGCATTTT.

The V gene is TRBV7-9, the J gene TRBJ2-3; D is unclear. This CDR3 spans 13 amino acids. The germline CDR1 and CDR2 sequences are SEHNR and FQNEAQ (reference sequence). Between the trimmed V and J ends, which lost 6 bases and 2 bases, there was a span of 9 bases. CDR3 sequence (DNA): TGTGCCAGCAGTTCGAGACTCACAGATACGCAGTATTTT. Its protein is CASSSRLTDTQYF.

This clone was seen once. This chain joins TRBV2 and TRBJ1-5, with 8 bases fitting TRBD1. V lost 6 bases, J lost 5 bases, and 9 bases stayed unmatched. CDR3 length: 15 residues. Germline V gene data show CDR1 as SNHLY and CDR2 as FYNNEI. For the CDR3, the DNA is TGTGCCAGCAGCCAACACCAGGGGGCCCATCAGCCCCAGCATTTT. Encoded protein: CASSQHQGAHQPQHF.

The chain combines TRBV3-1 (or the pseudogene TRBV3-2) with TRBJ2-3, with 9 bases fitting TRBD2. Germline assignment: CDR1 LGHDT and CDR2 YNNKEL (reference sequence). J gave up 2 bases and V 0 bases, and 6 bases lay outside the gene matches. This CDR3 has 17 amino acids. The CDR3 region is CASSQEVGGGVTDTQYF. The CDR3 DNA follows: TGTGCCAGCAGCCAAGAAGTAGGCGGGGGGGTCACAGATACGCAGTATTTT.

The gene calls are TRBV27 and TRBJ1-5; D is undetermined. Germline loops: CDR1 MNHEY, CDR2 SMNVEV (reference sequence). The CDR3 is 14 amino acids. Trimming left V 5 bases short and J 0 bases short, with 8 bases between. DNA of the CDR3: TGTGCCAGCAGTAGCGTAGATAGCAATCAGCCCCAGCATTTT. Its translation: CASSSVDSNQPQHF.

V is TRBV5-4 and J is TRBJ2-1, with D unresolved. The CDR3 covers 11 residues. V lost 2 bases to trimming and J lost 10 bases, with 7 bases between them. Germline V gene lookup returns CDR1 SGHNT and CDR2 YYREEE (reference sequence). CDR3 in DNA: TGTGCCAGCAGCTTTAGCATGGAGCAGTTCTTC. It codes for CASSFSMEQFF.

V usage is TRBV19 and J usage is TRBJ2-1; D is unclear. The CDR3 sequence is 11 residues long. Between the trimmed V and J ends, which lost 7 bases and 7 bases, there was a span of 8 bases. CDR1 LNHDA and CDR2 SQIVND come from the germline V gene (reference sequence). The CDR3 bases are TGTGCCAGTATGGGCTGGAATGAGCAGTTCTTC. Translated: CASMGWNEQFF.

The rearrangement links TRBV30 to TRBJ1-2; TRBD1 might be the D (5 bases). The germline V gene has CDR1 GTSNPN and CDR2 SVGIG (reference sequence). V was clipped by 3 bases and J by 7 bases, with 12 bases between them. The CDR3 consists of 12 residues. As DNA, the CDR3 is TGTGCCTGGAGCCGACAGTCGGCTGGCTACACCTTC. The encoded protein is CAWSRQSAGYTF.

The V and J genes are TRBV19 and TRBJ1-4, with 7 bases fitting TRBD1. V shed 5 bases, J shed 3 bases, and the junction held 9 bases outside the gene matches. This CDR3 is built from 16 residues. Looked up from germline, CDR1 is LNHDA and CDR2 is SQIVND (reference sequence). CDR3 sequence (DNA): TGTGCCAGTAGTCCCGGGGACAGTAAGGCTAATGAAAAACTGTTTTTT. Translation gives CASSPGDSKANEKLFF.

The genes are TRBV19 and TRBJ1-4; no clear D. In germline, CDR1 is LNHDA, CDR2 SQIVND (reference sequence). The CDR3 loop spans 14 amino acids. V was pared by 3 bases and J by 8 bases, with 13 bases between. The DNA of the CDR3 is TGTGCCAGTAGTATCCGGCGTTCCGGGGAAAAACTGTTTTTT. It specifies CASSIRRSGEKLFF.

The rearrangement joins TRBV6-4 to TRBJ2-3, with D possibly matching TRBD1 (5 bases). V shed 3 bases and J shed 8 bases, with 15 bases lying between them. This CDR3 spans 14 amino acids. Germline V CDR1 and CDR2: MRHNA, SNTAGT. CDR3 sequence: CASSEERYQGTQYF. CDR3 nucleotide sequence: TGTGCCAGCAGTGAAGAAAGGTACCAGGGTACGCAGTATTTT.

The V gene is TRBV12-3 or TRBV12-4, the J gene TRBJ2-5; D unclear. The CDR3 consists of 13 residues. The ends were cut back, 6 bases at V and 4 bases at J, with 12 bases in the middle. The CDR3 region has the DNA TGTGCCAGCAGCGACTCGGCGACAGAGACCCAGTACTTC. Translating it yields CASSDSATETQYF.

V gene TRBV19 combines with J gene TRBJ1-2, with D possibly matching TRBD1 (6 bases). The V end was cut by 5 bases, the J end by 4 bases, with 20 bases between. The CDR3 has 16 residues. CDR1 is LNHDA and CDR2 is SQIVND in the germline V gene (reference sequence). The CDR3 region has the DNA TGTGCCAGTAGTCCTCCCCCTGGTAGGGGGATCTATGGCTACACCTTC. This gives the protein CASSPPPGRGIYGYTF.

The chain links TRBV5-1 to TRBJ2-3, with D unclear. The CDR3 covers 14 residues. Germline-derived CDR1 and CDR2 are SGHRS and YFSETQ. V was shortened by 0 bases and J by 4 bases, with 9 bases between the two germline ends. The CDR3 reads CASSLEPAADTQYF. CDR3 DNA: TGCGCCAGCAGCTTGGAGCCGGCGGCAGATACGCAGTATTTT.

The chain is built from TRBV5-1 and TRBJ1-2, with D unclear. The germline gives CDR1 SGHRS, CDR2 YFSETQ. V was pared by 6 bases and J by 3 bases, with 18 bases between. This CDR3 contains 15 residues. The CDR3 nucleotides read TGCGCCAGCAAATCGGAGCCGGCGGATCACTATGGCTACACCTTC. Translation: CASKSEPADHYGYTF.

This chain uses TRBV24-1 with TRBJ2-2, with D possibly TRBD2 on 6 matching bases. Germline V gene sequence: CDR1 KGHDR, CDR2 SFDVKD. The CDR3 consists of 15 residues. V gave up 7 bases and J gave up 6 bases, with 17 bases separating them. The CDR3 here is CATRNTGLDAGELFF. The CDR3 nucleotides are TGTGCCACCAGAAACACGGGACTCGACGCCGGGGAGCTGTTTTTT.

The chain carries TRBV29-1 and TRBJ2-3, with TRBD2 matching 12 bases. Germline CDR1 SQVTM, CDR2 ANQGSEA. The CDR3 runs to 15 residues. J was trimmed by 6 bases and V by 2 bases; bases with no gene match: 6. CDR3 in DNA: TGCAGCGTTGAACCCCTAGCGGGAGGGGTGGATACGCAGTATTTT. It translates to CSVEPLAGGVDTQYF.

The chain joins TRBV10-3 to TRBJ1-5; a weak D match, TRBD1 (6 bases). Trimming took off 4 bases at V and 2 bases at J, with 12 bases between the two ends. CDR1 and CDR2 from the germline V gene are ENHRY and SYGVKD. The CDR3 spans 15 residues. The CDR3 bases are TGTGCCATCAGTGCTGGGGGCGACGGCAATCAGCCCCAGCATTTT. It encodes CAISAGGDGNQPQHF.

This clone was seen a few times. This chain joins TRBV11-2 and TRBJ1-1, with 10 bases aligning to TRBD1. The CDR3 spans 14 residues. From germline, CDR1 is SGHAT and CDR2 FQNNGV. V dropped 6 bases and J dropped 7; count of bases not matched to a gene: 8. This CDR3 is CASSPDRGMVEAFF. DNA of the CDR3: TGTGCCAGCAGTCCGGACAGGGGGATGGTTGAAGCTTTCTTT.